A selection of T cell receptor beta chains follows, all from one sample in a study of shared clonotypes between healthy human individuals. Repertoires were generated with immunoSEQ multiplex PCR, while TCRdb's copy carries only in-frame clones and drops some. The sample consists of some 2.4 million clones, 80% to 95% of them appearing once. The source material was naive CD4+ T cells from PBMCs. The source is a man aged 18 to 29 in good health. Some clones in this sample may be carry-over from other donors' samples. The CDR3 runs from the conserved cysteine through the conserved F or W.

TRBJ2-1,TRBV19,CASSTSGRLGEQFF
TRBJ2-7,TRBV28,CASSLDEYEQYF
TRBJ2-2,TRBV5-4,CASSKDGELFF
TRBJ1-2,TRBV5-1,CASSLESGSYGYTF
TRBJ1-1,TRBV7-3,CASSPMIGSEAFF
TRBJ1-1,TRBV7-2,CASSLIGATEAFF
TRBJ2-6,TRBV6-6,CASSNGGSGANVLTF
TRBJ2-3,TRBV5-1,CASSLVGEDTQYF
TRBJ2-1,TRBV10-1,CASSEGKGEQFF
TRBJ2-3,TRBV7-6,CASNSGAGGQYF
TRBJ1-2,TRBV5-4,CASTRVFLGENYGYTF
TRBJ2-2,TRBV5-1,CASSGTGRTGELFF
TRBJ1-5,TRBV19,CASSTTDRDYHQPQHF
TRBJ2-7,TRBV5-1,CASSLADQRDYEQYF
TRBJ2-2,TRBV5-4,CASSPPGRGTGELFF
TRBJ2-1,TRBV9,CASSEIAGAYDEQFF